Listed below are T cell receptor beta chains from one sample, sequenced in a study of PD-L1 blockade in urothelial cancer. Libraries were prepared by immunoSEQ multiplex PCR; TCRdb keeps only in-frame clonotypes and omits some of them. The profile covers about 63,000 clones, with roughly 80% appearing a single time and around 6% taken by the ten largest. The sample here was PBMCs, taken around atezolizumab (anti-PD-L1) treatment. The receptors here all came from a man aged 65 to 85 with urothelial cancer. CDR3s include the opening cysteine and the closing phenylalanine or tryptophan. Fields, in order: clone size, D gene, J gene, V gene, CDR3 DNA, CDR3 protein. D genes are given only for firm matches. Expanded clones get a size class; other rows say once, few or many, or leave the size out.

-	-	TRBJ2-5	TRBV21-1	TGTGCCAGCAGCAAAATGTACAGGGGACAAGAGACCCAGTACTTC	CASSKMYRGQETQYF
once	TRBD1	TRBJ2-2	TRBV5-4	TGTGCCAGCAGCTCCTGGACAGGGAGCACCGGGGAGCTGTTTTTT	CASSSWTGSTGELFF
few	TRBD1	TRBJ1-1	TRBV2	TGTGCCAGCGTTTGGGGACAGTTGAACACTGAAGCTTTCTTT	CASVWGQLNTEAFF
-	TRBD1	TRBJ2-5	TRBV5-6	TGTGCCAGCAGCCCCGTGGGGACAGGGGTGGATGAGACCCAGTACTTC	CASSPVGTGVDETQYF
-	-	TRBJ1-6	TRBV27	TGTGCCAGCAGTTTACGAGGGAATAGTTCACCCCTCCACTTT	CASSLRGNSSPLHF
-	-	TRBJ1-6	TRBV7-2	TGTGCCAGCAGCTTAGACCTCGGTAATTCACCCCTCCACTTT	CASSLDLGNSPLHF
-	TRBD1	TRBJ1-5	TRBV27	TGTGCCAGCAGACAGGGGGGGAATCAGCCCCAGCATTTT	CASRQGGNQPQHF
-	-	TRBJ1-2	TRBV30	TGTGCCTGGAGTGTAACGGGCGGGTTCTATGGCTACACCTTC	CAWSVTGGFYGYTF
-	TRBD2	TRBJ2-2	TRBV7-3	TGTGCCAGCAGCTCCCTCGTGGGACTAGCGGGAGGGCCAGTCACCGGGGAGCTGTTTTTT	CASSSLVGLAGGPVTGELFF
-	-	TRBJ1-1	TRBV5-6	TGTGCCAGCAGAAGGAGGGGAGGGACTGAAGCTTTCTTT	CASRRRGGTEAFF
-	-	TRBJ1-2	TRBV25-1	TGTGCCAGCAGTTTCGAGGGAGGGAGCGGCTACACCTTC	CASSFEGGSGYTF
-	-	TRBJ2-2	TRBV6-5	TGTGCCAGCAGTTACGGACTTGGGAACACCGGGGAGCTGTTTTTT	CASSYGLGNTGELFF
-	-	TRBJ1-3	TRBV14	TGTGCCAGCAGCCAACAGGCGTCTGGAAACACCATATATTTT	CASSQQASGNTIYF
once	-	TRBJ1-3	TRBV7-3	TGTGCCAGCACCCCCTTCAACAGGGTTTCTGGAAACACCATATATTTT	CASTPFNRVSGNTIYF
-	TRBD1	TRBJ2-2	TRBV2	TGTGCCAGCACCCTGGACAGGGACACCGGGGAGCTGTTTTTT	CASTLDRDTGELFF
-	TRBD2	TRBJ2-7	TRBV11-2	TGTGCCAGCAGCTTGTCGACTAGCGGGACATACGAGCAGTACTTC	CASSLSTSGTYEQYF
-	-	TRBJ2-6	TRBV5-1	TGCGCCAGCAGCTTGGGTTCGAGTTCCTCTGGGGCCAACGTCCTGACTTTC	CASSLGSSSSGANVLTF
-	TRBD2	TRBJ2-2	TRBV9	TGTGCCAGCAGCGTAGCTAGCCTAGCGGGCTCCGGGGAGCTGTTTTTT	CASSVASLAGSGELFF
-	-	TRBJ1-2	TRBV4-1	TGCGCCAGCAGCCAAGAAGGGGCGCCCTATGGCTACACCTTC	CASSQEGAPYGYTF
-	-	TRBJ1-1	TRBV5-4	TGTGCCAGCAGCTTGGGGTCAGGAGGGATGAACACTGAAGCTTTCTTT	CASSLGSGGMNTEAFF
-	-	TRBJ2-1	TRBV5-1	TGCGCCAGCAGCCATCCACAGGGTTCCAATGAGCAGTTCTTC	CASSHPQGSNEQFF
-	TRBD2	TRBJ2-2	TRBV5-1	TGCGCCAGCAGCCGGGAGACTAGCGGAAACACCGGGGAGCTGTTTTTT	CASSRETSGNTGELFF
-	TRBD1	TRBJ2-7	TRBV7-9	TGTGCCAGCAGCTTAGAGGGGGACAGCTACGAGCAGTACTTC	CASSLEGDSYEQYF
-	TRBD2	TRBJ2-5	TRBV6-1	TGTGCCAGCAGTGAAGAGGGGACTAGCGGGGGGGCGAAGGGGACCCAGTACTTC	CASSEEGTSGGAKGTQYF
few	-	TRBJ2-1	TRBV5-5	TGTGCCAGCAGGCCGGGGGCCTACAATGAGCAGTTCTTC	CASRPGAYNEQFF
few	TRBD1	TRBJ2-7	TRBV14	TGTGCCAGCAGCCAAGGACAGGGGAGGTACGAGCAGTACTTC	CASSQGQGRYEQYF
-	-	TRBJ2-7	TRBV6-1	TGTGCCAGCCGAGAGGAACAGGGTAGTTACGAGCAGTACTTC	CASREEQGSYEQYF
-	-	TRBJ2-3	TRBV7-9	TGTGCCAGCAGCTCAAGCGGTAGCACAGATACGCAGTATTTT	CASSSSGSTDTQYF
-	TRBD1	TRBJ2-7	TRBV6-1	TGTGCCAGCAGTGAGGGACAGGGTACCCGCTACGAGCAGTACTTC	CASSEGQGTRYEQYF